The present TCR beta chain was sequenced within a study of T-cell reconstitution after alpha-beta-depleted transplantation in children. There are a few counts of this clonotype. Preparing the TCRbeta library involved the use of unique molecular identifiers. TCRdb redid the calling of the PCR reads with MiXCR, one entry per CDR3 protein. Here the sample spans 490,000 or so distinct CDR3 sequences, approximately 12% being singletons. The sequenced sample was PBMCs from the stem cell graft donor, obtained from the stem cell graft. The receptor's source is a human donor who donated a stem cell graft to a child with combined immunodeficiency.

This CDR3 is CASSRPGNRDTQYF. The CDR3, as DNA: TGTGCCAGCAGCCGACCCGGTAATAGAGATACGCAGTATTTT. V gene TRBV6-1 combines with J gene TRBJ2-3; D unresolved. Trimming left V 6 bases short and J 5 bases short, with 15 bases between. This CDR3 has 14 residues. Looked up from germline, CDR1 is MNHNS and CDR2 is SASEGT.